This T cell receptor (beta chain) was identified in a study of T cell changes during pregnancy in multiple sclerosis. This clone was observed a single time. Data came from immunoSEQ multiplex PCR; TCRdb stores just in-frame clones and leaves some out. The sample shows about 100,000 clones, about 90% of them seen only once. This sequence originates from a female donor with multiple sclerosis, enrolled in a pregnancy study. This material consisted of peripheral blood, taken after pregnancy.

This CDR3 is CASSFQGVGTGELFF. The CDR3 nucleotides read TGTGCCAGCAGTTTCCAGGGGGTTGGCACCGGGGAGCTGTTTTTT. The V call is TRBV6-5, the J call TRBJ2-2, with 7 bases fitting TRBD1. The V and J ends lost 4 bases and 4 bases, in that order; junction bases with no gene match: 6. This CDR3 has 15 residues. Germline-derived CDR1 and CDR2 are MNHEY and SVGAGI.